This T cell receptor (beta chain) was documented in a study of blood T cell repertoires in COVID-19. Germline CDR1 is GTSNPN and CDR2 is SVGIG (reference sequence). Trimming took 6 bases from V and 10 from J; bases not matched to a gene: 11. This CDR3 region has 14 residues. Donors in Cohort 3 who had recovered were those with two negative PCRs, healthcare professional clearance, or resolution of their symptoms. Only in-frame clones appear in the TCRdb table, and some are missing; sequencing was by immunoSEQ multiplex PCR. The table has a few hundred thousand clones, less than 90% seen once. This sequence joins TRBV30 and TRBJ1-6; 8 bases fit TRBD1. The TCR comes from a woman aged 45-59 years who had recovered from COVID-19. The sequencing sample was made of PBMCs or T cells enriched from blood (not recorded which). The CDR3 sequence: CACHRGNLLSPLHF. The CDR3 coding sequence is TGTGCCTGCCACAGGGGGAACTTATTATCACCCCTCCACTTT.